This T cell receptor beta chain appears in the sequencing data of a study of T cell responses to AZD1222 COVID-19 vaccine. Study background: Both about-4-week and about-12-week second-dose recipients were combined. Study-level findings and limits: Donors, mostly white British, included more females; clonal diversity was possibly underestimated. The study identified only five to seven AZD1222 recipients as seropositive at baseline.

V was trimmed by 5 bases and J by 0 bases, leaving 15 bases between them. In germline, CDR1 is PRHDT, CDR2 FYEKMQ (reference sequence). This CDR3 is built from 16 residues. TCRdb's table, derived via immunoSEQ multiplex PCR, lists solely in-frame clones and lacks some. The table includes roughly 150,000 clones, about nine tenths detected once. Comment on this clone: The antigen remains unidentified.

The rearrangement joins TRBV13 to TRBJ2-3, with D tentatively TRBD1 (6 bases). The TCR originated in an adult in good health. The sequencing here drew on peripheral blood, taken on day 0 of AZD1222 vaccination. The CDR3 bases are TGTGCCAGCAGCCGACAGACAGGCACTAGCACAGATACGCAGTATTTT. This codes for CASSRQTGTSTDTQYF.